Below are 30 T cell receptor beta chains sequenced from a single sample in a study of blood T cell repertoires in COVID-19. Assay used: immunoSEQ multiplex PCR; TCRdb lists only in-frame clones, some missing. The data hold about 240,000 clones, with approximately 83% observed a single time. The sequencing input was PBMCs or T cells enriched from blood (not recorded which). The receptor set was obtained from a woman aged 40-49 years with acute COVID-19.

The rearrangement uses TRBV2 and TRBJ1-6, with 9 bases aligning to TRBD1. This CDR3 comprises 13 residues. The ends lost 6 bases at V and 9 bases at J; junction bases unmatched: 3. Looked up from germline, CDR1 is SNHLY and CDR2 is FYNNEI. This chain's CDR3 is CASRGQGGSPLHF. The CDR3 DNA follows: TGTGCCAGCAGGGGACAGGGAGGTTCACCCCTCCACTTT.

This chain connects TRBV25-1 to TRBJ2-3; possible D gene TRBD2, 5 bases. There are 13 residues in the CDR3. Trimming left V 4 bases short and J 2 bases short, with 7 bases between. Looked up from germline, CDR1 is MGHDK and CDR2 is SYGVNS. The CDR3 spells CASSARDTDTQYF. The DNA for the CDR3 is TGTGCCAGCAGTGCTCGGGACACAGATACGCAGTATTTT.

This clone was observed once. The V and J genes are TRBV3-1 (or the pseudogene TRBV3-2) and TRBJ2-7; D call uncertain. The CDR3 runs 11 residues. The V gene lost 0 bases and the J gene lost 9 bases, with 6 bases spanning the gap. Germline-derived CDR1 and CDR2 are LGHDT and YNNKEL (reference sequence). The CDR3 nucleotides read TGTGCCAGCAGCCAAGAAGAAGCGCAGTACTTC. Its protein product is CASSQEEAQYF.

V and J are TRBV7-9 and TRBJ2-7; 8 bases are shared with TRBD2. There are 15 residues in the CDR3. Per the germline V gene, CDR1 is SEHNR and CDR2 is FQNEAQ (reference sequence). With 5 bases clipped from V and 6 bases from J, the junction kept 12 bases outside the gene matches. The CDR3: CASSPDWREEAEQYF. In nucleotides, the CDR3 is TGTGCCAGCAGCCCGGACTGGCGGGAGGAAGCCGAGCAGTACTTC.

The chain links TRBV6-1 to TRBJ2-7; 11 bases match TRBD2. The CDR3 is 16 amino acids. Germline-derived CDR1 and CDR2 are MNHNS and SASEGT. V gave up 3 bases and J gave up 3 bases; unmatched junction bases: 7. The CDR3 bases are TGTGCCAGCAGTGACCAGAAACTAGCGGGAGACTACGAGCAGTACTTC. Protein product: CASSDQKLAGDYEQYF.

The chain couples TRBV19 to TRBJ1-1; perhaps TRBD1 as D (6 bases). V was clipped by 7 bases and J by 3 bases, with 9 bases between them. Per germline, CDR1 LNHDA and CDR2 SQIVND (reference sequence). The CDR3 consists of 12 residues. The CDR3 is CASTTGYTEAFF. As DNA, the CDR3 is TGTGCCAGTACGACAGGTTACACTGAAGCTTTCTTT.

This chain links TRBV11-2 with TRBJ1-3; D uncertain. V was trimmed by 4 bases and J by 0 bases, leaving 10 bases between them. Germline V gene lookup returns CDR1 SGHAT and CDR2 FQNNGV. The CDR3 is 15 amino acids. The CDR3 bases are TGTGCCAGCAGCTCGAAGACTAGCTCTGGAAACACCATATATTTT. As protein: CASSSKTSSGNTIYF.

This clone has just a few counts. This CDR3 reads CASDETSGGQETQYF. The CDR3 nucleotides are TGTGCCAGTGACGAGACTAGCGGGGGACAAGAGACCCAGTACTTC. The chain employs TRBV19 and TRBJ2-5, with 12 bases aligning to TRBD2. Trimming removed 8 bases from V and 2 bases from J; junction bases left unmatched: 6. From germline, CDR1 is LNHDA and CDR2 SQIVND (reference sequence). CDR3 size: 15 residues.

The gene calls are TRBV2 and TRBJ1-6; 9 bases map to TRBD1. The CDR3 has 17 amino acids. The junction had 16 bases not matched to a gene; V was cut back by 3 bases and J by 13 bases. Germline V gives CDR1 SNHLY, CDR2 FYNNEI. The CDR3 nucleotides read TGTGCCAGCAGTGAGTTAAGAACCTCCGGGACAGGGACCCCCCTCCACTTT. Its translation is CASSELRTSGTGTPLHF.

The chain carries TRBV5-8 and TRBJ1-2; possible D gene TRBD1, 5 bases. Deletions cut 8 bases from V and 4 bases from J, with 18 bases between. The CDR3 has 14 residues. The V gene's germline CDR1 is SGHTS and CDR2 YDEGEE. The CDR3 nucleotides are TGTGCCAGTGTAGCGGGGCTAGCCTTCTATGGCTACACCTTC. Translating gives CASVAGLAFYGYTF.

This chain links TRBV10-3 with TRBJ2-5; D unclear. This CDR3 is 14 amino acids long. V lost 3 bases and J 7 bases, leaving 15 bases between the germline ends. Per germline, CDR1 ENHRY and CDR2 SYGVKD. CDR3 bases: TGTGCCATCAGTGAAACCGACTTTGGCGGGACCCAGTACTTC. Translation: CAISETDFGGTQYF.

The chain joins TRBV24-1 to TRBJ2-1; TRBD2 matches 10 bases. Germline V gives CDR1 KGHDR, CDR2 SFDVKD. This CDR3 comprises 16 residues. V shed 1 base and J 9 bases; nucleotides not matched to a gene: 8. The CDR3 bases are TGTGCCACCAGTGATTTAAGAGCGGGAGGGGGCTTTGAGCAGTTCTTC. It encodes CATSDLRAGGGFEQFF.

The chain recombines TRBV5-1 with TRBJ2-7; 7 positions agree with TRBD1. The CDR3 totals 14 residues. From germline, CDR1 is SGHRS and CDR2 YFSETQ. The trim removed 0 bases at V and 8 bases at J, leaving 8 bases unmatched. DNA of the CDR3: TGCGCCAGCAGCTTGGGAACCACAGGGGACAAGCAGTACTTC. It is translated as CASSLGTTGDKQYF.

The count of this clone is one. The V and J genes are TRBV3-1 (or the pseudogene TRBV3-2) and TRBJ2-4, with D perhaps TRBD2 (6 bases). This CDR3 has 18 residues. The V and J ends lost 1 base and 3 bases respectively, with 19 bases between them. Germline V lookup: CDR1 LGHDT, CDR2 YNNKEL (reference sequence). CDR3 sequence reads: CASSQVLVTGSYKNIQYF. In DNA form, the CDR3 reads TGTGCCAGCAGCCAAGTTTTGGTCACCGGGAGCTACAAAAACATTCAGTACTTC.

The V call is TRBV5-4, the J call TRBJ2-7; D perhaps matches TRBD1 (5 bases). The CDR3 is 14 amino acids. With 0 bases removed from V and 4 bases from J, the gap between germline ends came to 11 bases. Germline CDR1 SGHNT, CDR2 YYREEE (reference sequence). Written as DNA, the CDR3 is TGTGCCAGCAGCTTGGGTCAGGGTTTGTACGAGCAGTACTTC. Amino acids: CASSLGQGLYEQYF.

The DNA of the CDR3 is TGTGCCCCGAATGAGGGCGGAGACCACTACAATGAGCAGTTCTTC. Its protein is CAPNEGGDHYNEQFF. V is TRBV27 and J is TRBJ2-1, with a weak D call TRBD2 (5 bases). The V end was cut by 11 bases, the J end by 3 bases, with 20 bases between. Germline values: CDR1 MNHEY, CDR2 SMNVEV (reference sequence). The CDR3 is 15 residues long.

The gene calls are TRBV5-1 and TRBJ2-7; 8 bases are a match to TRBD1. V shed 0 bases and J 2 bases; nucleotides not matched to a gene: 4. Germline CDR1 SGHRS, CDR2 YFSETQ. The CDR3 consists of 15 residues. CDR3 coding DNA: TGCGCCAGCAGCTTGGCTCGACAGGGGCCCTACGAGCAGTACTTC. Translated: CASSLARQGPYEQYF. Using reference TRBV5-1 and TRBJ2-7 for the parts outside the CDR3, the full variable domain is KAGVTQTPRYLIKTRGQQVTLSCSPISGHRSVSWYQQTPGQGLQFLFEYFSETQRNKGNFPGRFSGRQFSNSRSEMNVSTLELGDSALYLCASSLARQGPYEQYFGPGTRLTVT.

The gene calls are TRBV30 and TRBJ1-6; D remains ambiguous. The V gene's germline CDR1 is GTSNPN and CDR2 SVGIG (reference sequence). CDR3 length: 13 amino acids. Trimming took 3 bases from V and 4 from J, leaving 7 bases between them. The CDR3 here is CAWSVQYNSPLHF. The CDR3 DNA reads as TGTGCCTGGAGCGTACAGTATAATTCACCCCTCCACTTT.

The chain joins TRBV7-8 to TRBJ1-2, with TRBD1 identical over 8 bases. J was trimmed by 7 bases and V by 3 bases; bases with no gene match: 7. CDR3 length: 14 amino acids. Germline CDR1 and CDR2: SGHVS and FQNEAQ. The CDR3 loop reads CASSLTDRAGGYTF. CDR3 nucleotide sequence: TGTGCCAGCAGCTTGACGGACAGGGCGGGTGGCTACACCTTC.

The chain is built from TRBV29-1 and TRBJ1-2; no firm D call. Germline-derived CDR1 and CDR2 are SQVTM and ANQGSEA. The CDR3 contains 12 residues. V lost 3 bases and J 4 bases, leaving 9 bases between the germline ends. CDR3 residues: CSVEVRSYGYTF. The CDR3 DNA is TGCAGCGTTGAGGTCAGAAGCTATGGCTACACCTTC.

The chain joins TRBV6-5 to TRBJ1-1, with D possibly TRBD1 on 5 matching bases. This CDR3 contains 14 residues. V was pared by 2 bases and J by 0 bases, with 7 bases between. Per the germline V gene, CDR1 is MNHEY and CDR2 is SVGAGI. This chain's CDR3 is CASSYDSVNTEAFF. CDR3 nucleotide sequence: TGTGCCAGCAGTTACGACAGCGTGAACACTGAAGCTTTCTTT.

The J gene is TRBJ1-4, the V gene TRBV30, with 9 bases that match TRBD1. This CDR3 spans 16 amino acids. The V gene's germline CDR1 is GTSNPN and CDR2 SVGIG (reference sequence). J lost 3 bases, V lost 2 bases, and 7 bases had no gene match. CDR3 coding DNA: TGTGCCTGGAGTAGGGGACAGGGTAGGGCTAATGAAAAACTGTTTTTT. Protein: CAWSRGQGRANEKLFF.

The V call is TRBV5-1, the J call TRBJ1-1, with D tentatively TRBD1 (6 bases). The length of the CDR3 is 15 residues. V was pared by 0 bases and J by 0 bases, with 9 bases between. Germline V gene lookup returns CDR1 SGHRS and CDR2 YFSETQ. CDR3 bases: TGCGCCAGCAGCTTGGGCCAGGGGATGAACACTGAAGCTTTCTTT. This codes for CASSLGQGMNTEAFF.

The chain has TRBV19 and TRBJ2-2, with a tentative D call TRBD2 (5 bases). The CDR3 runs to 14 residues. Per the germline V gene, CDR1 is LNHDA and CDR2 is SQIVND (reference sequence). Trimming shortened V by 3 bases and J by 2 bases, and 7 bases separated the two germline ends. The CDR3 loop is CASSIEGNTGELFF. The CDR3 coding sequence is TGTGCCAGTAGTATTGAGGGAAACACCGGGGAGCTGTTTTTT.

V usage is TRBV18 and J usage is TRBJ1-1; the D gene is possibly TRBD1 (5 bases). The germline CDR1 and CDR2 sequences are KGHSH and LQKENI. The CDR3 covers 11 residues. V was shortened by 6 bases and J by 5 bases, with 7 bases between the two germline ends. CDR3 bases: TGTGCCAGCTCCGGGGGTACTGAAGCTTTCTTT. It codes for CASSGGTEAFF.

This clone was counted only a few times. The chain employs TRBV7-8 and TRBJ2-7; 8 nucleotides agree with TRBD1. The V gene's germline CDR1 is SGHVS and CDR2 FQNEAQ. V shed 5 bases and J 3 bases; nucleotides not matched to a gene: 3. The CDR3 is 13 amino acids. The CDR3 DNA reads as TGTGCCAGCAGCAAGGGACAGGACTACGAGCAGTACTTC. Its translation is CASSKGQDYEQYF.

The rearrangement uses TRBV5-1 and TRBJ2-7; the match to TRBD2 covers 12 bases. There are 18 residues in the CDR3. In germline, CDR1 is SGHRS, CDR2 YFSETQ. The V and J ends lost 0 bases and 0 bases, in that order; junction bases with no gene match: 7. The chain's CDR3 is CASSLGGPSGRGSYEQYF. CDR3 coding DNA: TGCGCCAGCAGCTTGGGGGGACCTAGCGGGAGGGGCTCCTACGAGCAGTACTTC. Together with reference TRBV5-1 and TRBJ2-7, the CDR3 gives the full variable domain: KAGVTQTPRYLIKTRGQQVTLSCSPISGHRSVSWYQQTPGQGLQFLFEYFSETQRNKGNFPGRFSGRQFSNSRSEMNVSTLELGDSALYLCASSLGGPSGRGSYEQYFGPGTRLTVT.

The gene calls are TRBV5-8 and TRBJ1-6, with D perhaps matching TRBD1 (5 bases). V was pared by 0 bases and J by 9 bases, with 16 bases between. The length of the CDR3 is 16 residues. Germline assignment: CDR1 SGHTS and CDR2 YDEGEE. CDR3 coding DNA: TGTGCCAGCAGCTTGGCCGGGACGCCGGGGGGTTCACCCCTCCACTTT. Translation gives CASSLAGTPGGSPLHF.

This clone was found once. The rearrangement links TRBV5-1 to TRBJ1-1; a possible D gene is TRBD1 (6 bases). The CDR3 contains 15 residues. In germline, CDR1 is SGHRS, CDR2 YFSETQ. Trimming left V 4 bases short and J 4 bases short, with 17 bases between. Written as DNA, the CDR3 is TGCGCCAGCAGCCCAACACCGGACAGAGTCACTGAAGCTTTCTTT. It translates to CASSPTPDRVTEAFF. The entire variable domain, with the rest obtained from reference TRBV5-1 and TRBJ1-1, is as follows: KAGVTQTPRYLIKTRGQQVTLSCSPISGHRSVSWYQQTPGQGLQFLFEYFSETQRNKGNFPGRFSGRQFSNSRSEMNVSTLELGDSALYLCASSPTPDRVTEAFFGQGTRLTVV.

The table lists this clone with a count of one. V is TRBV9 and J is TRBJ1-3, with 11 bases aligning to TRBD1. This CDR3 contains 15 residues. The germline V gene has CDR1 SGDLS and CDR2 YYNGEE. J gave up 5 bases and V 2 bases, and 3 bases lay outside the gene matches. CDR3 bases: TGTGCCAGCAGCGTCGGACAGGGGGCGAGAAACACCATATATTTT. It codes for CASSVGQGARNTIYF.